A single T cell receptor (beta chain) is shown here with its context. With 7 bases removed from V and 1 base from J, the gap between germline ends came to 13 bases. CDR3 length: 13 amino acids. The germline gives CDR1 SQVTM, CDR2 ANQGSEA. These data come from a study of CD8 T cells in Susac syndrome. Sequencing of TCR beta was carried out in blood CD8+ and CD4+ T cells. RNA amounts of about 0.5 to 1 ug underwent reverse transcription with random hexamers. By means of immunoSEQ multiplex PCR, TCR beta CDR3 spanning 54 Vbeta and 13 Jbeta underwent amplification. Via MiXCR, TCRdb re-called the immunoSEQ multiplex PCR reads, giving one row per CDR3 protein. The top ten clones hold 0.085% to 0.095% of a sample with some 220,000 distinct CDR3 sequences, 95% of them seen once.

The origin of this receptor is a human donor with multiple sclerosis. Sequenced input: CD4+ T cells from PBMCs. The chain has TRBV29-1 and TRBJ1-2; D remains ambiguous. The CDR3 protein is CSAGNYNNYGYTF. The CDR3 DNA reads as TGCAGCGCCGGGAACTACAATAACTATGGCTACACCTTC.